These 9 T cell receptor beta chains were sequenced from one sample in a study of shared clonotypes between healthy human individuals. The data were produced by immunoSEQ multiplex PCR, yet TCRdb's version contains in-frame clones alone and is incomplete. Found here are hundreds of thousands of clones, about 74% of them singletons; the top ten hold approximately 1.7%. The sequencing sample was made of memory CD4+ T cells sorted from blood. Indicated subset: CD45RA-negative fraction. Receptors were obtained from a woman aged 25 to 39 in good health.

The rearrangement joins TRBV5-4 to TRBJ2-1; 9 nucleotides agree with TRBD1. There are 17 residues in the CDR3. V dropped 3 bases and J dropped 7; count of bases not matched to a gene: 14. Per the germline V gene, CDR1 is SGHNT and CDR2 is YYREEE (reference sequence). CDR3 nucleotides: TGTGCCAGCAGCTCAAAAACCGGGACAGGGACACCAAATGAGCAGTTCTTC. Protein sequence: CASSSKTGTGTPNEQFF.

This clone was detected only a few times. This rearrangement joins TRBV2 to TRBJ1-5; D possibly corresponds to TRBD1 (6 bases). The CDR3 consists of 15 residues. The V gene lost 7 bases and the J gene lost 2 bases, with 15 bases spanning the gap. CDR1 is SNHLY, CDR2 FYNNEI, per germline. The CDR3 DNA reads as TGTGCCAGCAACCCGCAGGGGTTTGGCAATCAGCCCCAGCATTTT. As protein: CASNPQGFGNQPQHF.

In the case of this clone: This may come from a read error, since a much larger clone is one base off. In the same sample, other DNA sequences code for this CDR3. V usage is TRBV5-1 and J usage is TRBJ1-1, with 8 nucleotides matching TRBD1. The CDR3 runs 14 residues. The J segment lost 4 bases and the V segment lost 3 bases, leaving 5 bases of the junction unmatched. Germline values: CDR1 SGHRS, CDR2 YFSETQ. The CDR3 nucleotides are TGCGCCAGCAGCTCCGGCACAGGGGGCACTGAAGCTTTCTTT. Residues: CASSSGTGGTEAFF.

This chain uses TRBV5-1 with TRBJ2-5, with 8 positions matching TRBD1. This CDR3 comprises 14 residues. CDR1 and CDR2 from the germline V gene are SGHRS and YFSETQ. Trimming at V came to 3 bases and at J to 3 bases, leaving 4 bases not matched to a gene. The CDR3 loop is CASSSSTGEETQYF. Written as DNA, the CDR3 is TGCGCCAGCAGCTCCTCGACAGGGGAAGAGACCCAGTACTTC. Variable domain in full (rest from reference TRBV5-1 and TRBJ2-5): KAGVTQTPRYLIKTRGQQVTLSCSPISGHRSVSWYQQTPGQGLQFLFEYFSETQRNKGNFPGRFSGRQFSNSRSEMNVSTLELGDSALYLCASSSSTGEETQYFGPGTRLLVL.

Concerning this clone itself: Distinct nucleotide sequences in the sample also encode this CDR3. The V call is TRBV28, the J call TRBJ1-5, with D possibly matching TRBD1 (6 bases). Germline assignment: CDR1 MDHEN and CDR2 SYDVKM. The CDR3 contains 13 residues. Trimming took 3 bases from V and 7 from J, leaving 10 bases between them. CDR3 in amino acids: CASSLTGGQPQHF. The CDR3 nucleotides are TGTGCCAGCAGTTTGACAGGAGGCCAGCCCCAGCATTTT.

In the case of this clone: This clone may be a read error of a much larger clone one base away. This chain links TRBV7-9 with TRBJ2-2; D may correspond to TRBD1 or TRBD2 (5 bases each). V was trimmed by 3 bases and J by 5 bases, leaving 7 bases between them. This CDR3 spans 13 amino acids. Germline lookup yields CDR1 SEHNR and CDR2 FQNEAQ (reference sequence). The CDR3 reads CASSLWGTGELFF. The CDR3 region has the DNA TGTGCCAGCAGCTTGTGGGGGACCGGGGAGCTGTTTTTT.

The chain joins TRBV6-5 to TRBJ1-2; D not resolved. Per germline, CDR1 MNHEY and CDR2 SVGAGI. The CDR3 totals 13 residues. Deletions cut 0 bases from V and 10 bases from J, with 12 bases between. CDR3: CASSYSPRFAYTF. The CDR3 DNA sequence: TGTGCCAGCAGTTACTCGCCGAGGTTTGCCTACACCTTC.

Comment on this clone: The junction departs from germline at one end; a sequencing error may be responsible. V is TRBV6-1 and J is TRBJ1-1; weak D call: TRBD1 (5 bases). The V gene's germline CDR1 is MNHNS and CDR2 SASEGT. There are 15 residues in the CDR3. The CDR3 spells CASRPQTAANAEAFF. As DNA, the CDR3 is TGTGCCAGCAGGCCTCAGACAGCTGCGAACGCTGAAGCTTTCTTT.

V is TRBV14 and J is TRBJ2-5; perhaps D is TRBD1 or TRBD2 (5 bases each). V was cut by 3 bases and J by 5 bases, with 22 bases left in between. Looked up from germline, CDR1 is SGHDN and CDR2 is FVKESK. This CDR3 is 17 amino acids long. The CDR3 protein is CASSHRPGPTRMETQYF. CDR3 nucleotides: TGTGCCAGCAGCCATAGGCCGGGACCCACTCGTATGGAGACCCAGTACTTC.